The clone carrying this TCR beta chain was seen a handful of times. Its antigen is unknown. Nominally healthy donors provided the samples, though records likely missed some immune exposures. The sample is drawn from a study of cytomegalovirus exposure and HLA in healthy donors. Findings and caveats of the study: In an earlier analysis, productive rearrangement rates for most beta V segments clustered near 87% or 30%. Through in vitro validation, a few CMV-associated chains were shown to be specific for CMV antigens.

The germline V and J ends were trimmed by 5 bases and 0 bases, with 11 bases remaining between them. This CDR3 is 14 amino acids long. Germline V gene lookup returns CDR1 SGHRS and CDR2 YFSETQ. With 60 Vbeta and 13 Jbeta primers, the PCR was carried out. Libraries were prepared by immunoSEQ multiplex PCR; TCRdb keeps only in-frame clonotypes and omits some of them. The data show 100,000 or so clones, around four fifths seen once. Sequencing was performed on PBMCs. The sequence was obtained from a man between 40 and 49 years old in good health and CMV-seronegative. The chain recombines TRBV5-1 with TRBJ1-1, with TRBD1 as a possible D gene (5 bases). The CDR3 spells CASRVGRVNTEAFF. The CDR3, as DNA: TGCGCCAGCAGAGTCGGCAGGGTGAACACTGAAGCTTTCTTT.